This TCR beta chain was sequenced in a study of blood T cell repertoires in COVID-19. Study at large: The United States, Italy and Spain provided the acute and convalescent COVID-19 samples. The cDNA or gDNA used as material had been derived from T cells, B-cell-depleted T cells, or PBMCs.

The CDR3 spans 12 residues. Per the germline V gene, CDR1 is SGDLS and CDR2 is YYNGEE. V lost 5 bases, J lost 9 bases, and 12 bases lay in between. As processed by the authors: From reference gene primer amplification, estimates of nucleated cell counts were derived. Libraries were prepared by immunoSEQ multiplex PCR; TCRdb keeps only in-frame clonotypes and omits some of them. The V and J calls and the clone size are those of that table, but D and trimming were determined from the DNA. Among over 90,000 clones, around 73% were seen once, and the ten largest hold about 9.6%. This TCR was recovered from a man between 60 and 70 years old with active or convalescent COVID-19. Sequenced: peripheral blood. V gene TRBV9 combines with J gene TRBJ2-1; D perhaps matches TRBD1 (5 bases). CDR3 amino acids: CASSAYDSEQFF. CDR3 sequence (DNA): TGTGCCAGCAGTGCATACGACAGTGAGCAGTTCTTC.